This T cell receptor (beta chain) was obtained from a study of regulatory T cells in long-lasting Graves disease. Time point indicated: persistent/refractory GD, antithyroid drugs over 5 years with positive TRAb. The TCR library was prepared using RNA isolated from PBMCs. CDR3 length: 16 residues. V shed 4 bases, J shed 9 bases, and the junction held 6 bases outside the gene matches. CDR1 is SEHNR, CDR2 FQNEAQ, per germline (reference sequence). This clonotype was counted between two and nine times. Arm-PCR of CDR3 regions with iRepertoire HTBI primers generated TCR beta libraries. TCRdb re-called the multiplex PCR reads through MiXCR, storing one row per CDR3 protein. The sample has about 470,000 distinct CDR3 sequences, less than 25% seen once.

The rearrangement links TRBV7-9 to TRBJ2-2, with 15 nucleotides matching TRBD2. The receptor was derived from a female donor with Graves disease. This specimen was peripheral blood mononuclear cells (PBMCs), taken when the disease was refractory, from a patient treated with antithyroid drugs. In nucleotides, the CDR3 is TGTGCCAGCAGCTCCGGACTAGCGGGAGGGCACCGGGAGCTGTTTTTT. It encodes CASSSGLAGGHRELFF.